Below, 13 T cell receptor beta chains from the same sample are listed, as sequenced in a study of Ad26.COV2.S vaccination and SARS-CoV-2 variants. Generated by immunoSEQ multiplex PCR, the TCRdb table keeps only in-frame clones and is missing some. The profile covers roughly 680,000 clones, with around 90% appearing a single time and about 1.5% taken by the ten largest. Treatment specified: about 20 received Ad26.COV2.S at low or high dose, single or two shots; about 5 received placebo; per-sample allocation not given. At day 63 after the first vaccine or placebo injection, samples were drawn. The material was peripheral blood, obtained in a trial of Ad26.COV2.S vaccine versus placebo. The receptors derive from a person between 18 and 59 years old who received the Ad26.COV2.S COVID-19 vaccine or a placebo.

The genes are TRBV2 and TRBJ2-2, with TRBD1 identical over 7 bases. This CDR3 comprises 17 residues. Germline assignment: CDR1 SNHLY and CDR2 FYNNEI. V lost 0 bases to trimming and J lost 2 bases; unmatched junction nucleotides: 6. The CDR3, as DNA: TGTGCCAGCAGTGAAGCCAGACAGGGCCCAAACACCGGGGAGCTGTTTTTT. Amino acids: CASSEARQGPNTGELFF.

The CDR3 region is CASSLGAGGTYNEQFF. In nucleotides, the CDR3 is TGTGCCAGCAGCTTAGGTGCAGGGGGAACCTACAATGAGCAGTTCTTC. V gene TRBV7-6 combines with J gene TRBJ2-1; 7 bases are a match to TRBD1. J was trimmed by 2 bases and V by 1 base; bases with no gene match: 5. The CDR3 is 16 amino acids. Germline V CDR1 and CDR2: SGHVS, FNYEAQ. The complete variable domain, with remaining parts taken from reference TRBV7-6 and TRBJ2-1, reads GAGVSQSPRYKVTKRGQDVALRCDPISGHVSLYWYRQALGQGPEFLTYFNYEAQQDKSGLPNDRFSAERPEGSISTLTIQRTEQRDSAMYRCASSLGAGGTYNEQFFGPGTRLTVL.

V and J are TRBV7-2 and TRBJ1-6; the D is unclear. In germline, CDR1 is SGHTA, CDR2 FQGNSA. The V and J ends lost 6 bases and 6 bases respectively, with 6 bases between them. There are 12 residues in the CDR3. The CDR3 bases are TGTGCCAGCAGAGAACCTAATTCACCCCTCCACTTT. This codes for CASREPNSPLHF.

About this clone itself: This specimen includes other DNA sequences encoding the same CDR3. The chain carries TRBV5-1 and TRBJ1-2, with D perhaps TRBD1 (5 bases). Trimming removed 0 bases from V and 2 bases from J, with 5 bases in between. The CDR3 has 13 residues. Looked up from germline, CDR1 is SGHRS and CDR2 is YFSETQ. The CDR3 is CASSLGGNYGYTF. In DNA form, the CDR3 reads TGCGCCAGCAGCTTGGGGGGCAACTATGGCTACACCTTC. Filled out from reference TRBV5-1 and TRBJ1-2, the complete variable domain reads KAGVTQTPRYLIKTRGQQVTLSCSPISGHRSVSWYQQTPGQGLQFLFEYFSETQRNKGNFPGRFSGRQFSNSRSEMNVSTLELGDSALYLCASSLGGNYGYTFGSGTRLTVV.

Note on this clone: A much bigger clone sits one base away, suggesting this may be a read error. The chain combines TRBV25-1 with TRBJ2-7; D is ambiguous. This CDR3 is 11 amino acids long. V lost 3 bases and J 2 bases, leaving 2 bases between the germline ends. The V gene's germline CDR1 is MGHDK and CDR2 SYGVNS. The DNA of the CDR3 is TGTGCCAGCAGTGATCCCTACGAGCAGTACTTC. Its protein product is CASSDPYEQYF.

The chain employs TRBV10-2 and TRBJ2-3, with D uncertain. Germline V gene lookup returns CDR1 WSHSY and CDR2 SAAADI. This CDR3 is built from 15 residues. Trimming removed 1 base at V and 2 bases at J, with 10 bases between. In DNA form, the CDR3 reads TGCGCCAGCAGTGAGTTCCGGGTAGTCACAGATACGCAGTATTTT. Its protein product is CASSEFRVVTDTQYF.

The CDR3, as DNA: TGTGCCAGCAGCTCTCTAGGCGGGGGAAACGAGCAGTACTTC. This codes for CASSSLGGGNEQYF. The chain recombines TRBV7-8 with TRBJ2-7, with TRBD2 identical over 7 bases. Losses at the gene ends were 4 bases for V and 5 bases for J; bases not matched to a gene: 8. This CDR3 is built from 14 residues. From germline, CDR1 is SGHVS and CDR2 FQNEAQ.

The chain combines TRBV24-1 with TRBJ1-5; 9 bases line up with TRBD1. The V gene end was trimmed by 3 bases and the J gene end by 3 bases; junction bases not matched to a gene: 8. CDR3 length equals 17 residues. The germline V gene encodes CDR1 KGHDR and CDR2 SFDVKD. CDR3 in DNA: TGTGCCACCAGTGATCCCGGGACAGGGACGGACAATCAGCCCCAGCATTTT. This codes for CATSDPGTGTDNQPQHF.

V is TRBV19 and J is TRBJ2-3; perhaps TRBD2 as D (5 bases). The CDR3 consists of 14 residues. The V end lost 5 bases, the J end lost 1 base, and 10 bases lay between the germline ends. Germline CDR1 and CDR2: LNHDA and SQIVND (reference sequence). CDR3 DNA sequence: TGTGCCAGTAGTCCCCTAGCCCGCACAGATACGCAGTATTTT. Its protein product is CASSPLARTDTQYF.

This chain connects TRBV7-2 to TRBJ2-7, with TRBD2 matching over 16 bases. This CDR3 comprises 16 residues. In germline, CDR1 is SGHTA, CDR2 FQGNSA. V was pared by 5 bases and J by 5 bases, with 6 bases of the junction left unmatched. This chain's CDR3 is CASSPPGLAGGNEQYF. Here the CDR3 DNA reads TGTGCCAGCAGCCCTCCGGGACTAGCGGGAGGGAACGAGCAGTACTTC.

V gene TRBV29-1 combines with J gene TRBJ2-7; tentatively, D is TRBD2 (6 bases). The germline CDR1 and CDR2 sequences are SQVTM and ANQGSEA. V was trimmed by 4 bases and J by 2 bases, leaving 12 bases between them. The CDR3 has 13 amino acids. CDR3 coding DNA: TGCAGCGTTGCCGGGGGATTTCCCTACGAGCAGTACTTC. This encodes CSVAGGFPYEQYF.

A single count supports this clone. The rearrangement links TRBV7-3 to TRBJ2-7, with D tentatively TRBD1 or TRBD2 (6 bases each). This CDR3 region has 15 residues. The V and J ends lost 1 base and 0 bases respectively, with 10 bases between them. The germline V gene has CDR1 SGHTA and CDR2 FQGTGA. The CDR3 nucleotides are TGTGCCAGCAGCTTAAACGGAGGGGGCTCCTACGAGCAGTACTTC. This sequence encodes CASSLNGGGSYEQYF. Full variable domain (remainder filled in from reference TRBV7-3 and TRBJ2-7): GAGVSQTPSNKVTEKGKYVELRCDPISGHTALYWYRQSLGQGPEFLIYFQGTGAADDSGLPNDRFFAVRPEGSVSTLKIQRTERGDSAVYLCASSLNGGGSYEQYFGPGTRLTVT.

The chain has TRBV5-1 and TRBJ2-2; no firm D call. The CDR3 spans 15 residues. Germline lookup yields CDR1 SGHRS and CDR2 YFSETQ. With 0 bases removed from V and 5 bases from J, the gap between germline ends came to 11 bases. The CDR3 loop reads CASSLVAAYTGELFF. Here the CDR3 DNA reads TGCGCCAGCAGCTTGGTGGCAGCTTATACCGGGGAGCTGTTTTTT.